This TCR beta chain was observed in a study of T cell repertoires in cytomegalovirus infection. This clonotype was recorded a few times. The CDR3 length is 14 residues. V dropped 0 bases and J dropped 6 bases, with 14 bases sitting between them. CDR1 DFQATT and CDR2 SNEGSKA come from the germline V gene (reference sequence). TCRdb analysed the reads with MiXCR anew, one entry per CDR3 protein. In the table there are roughly 230,000 distinct CDR3 sequences, roughly 22% of which are singletons. What was sequenced was CD8+ T cells from PBMCs. The chain combines TRBV20-1 with TRBJ1-2; no reliable D call. This sequence was found in a human donor in good health (CMV status not recorded). Some clones in this sample may be carry-over from other donors' samples. Here the CDR3 reads CSARDPATGNGYTF. CDR3 bases: TGCAGTGCTAGAGATCCGGCGACCGGCAATGGCTACACCTTC.